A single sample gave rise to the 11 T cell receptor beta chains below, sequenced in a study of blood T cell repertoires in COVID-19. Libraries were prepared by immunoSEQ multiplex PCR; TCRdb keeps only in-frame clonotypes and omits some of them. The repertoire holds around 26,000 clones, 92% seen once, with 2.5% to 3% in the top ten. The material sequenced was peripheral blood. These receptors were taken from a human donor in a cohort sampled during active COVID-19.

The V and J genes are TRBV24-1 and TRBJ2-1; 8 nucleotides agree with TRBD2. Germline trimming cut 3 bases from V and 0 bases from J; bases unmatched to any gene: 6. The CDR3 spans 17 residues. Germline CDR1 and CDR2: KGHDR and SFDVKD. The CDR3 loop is CATSDPSGGSSYNEQFF. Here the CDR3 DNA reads TGTGCCACCAGTGATCCGAGCGGGGGAAGCTCCTACAATGAGCAGTTCTTC.

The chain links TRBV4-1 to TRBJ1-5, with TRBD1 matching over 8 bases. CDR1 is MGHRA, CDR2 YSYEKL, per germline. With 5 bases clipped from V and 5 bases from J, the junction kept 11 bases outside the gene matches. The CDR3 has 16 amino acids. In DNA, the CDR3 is TGCGCCAGCAGCACTCAGTCCGGGACAGGATATCAGCCCCAGCATTTT. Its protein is CASSTQSGTGYQPQHF.

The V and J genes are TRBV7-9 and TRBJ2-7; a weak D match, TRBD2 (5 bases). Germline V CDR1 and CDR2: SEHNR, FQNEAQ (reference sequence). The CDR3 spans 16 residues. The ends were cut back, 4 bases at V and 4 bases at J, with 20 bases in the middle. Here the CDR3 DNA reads TGTGCCAGCAGCTCCACCACGGCGGGTATTGGGTACGAGCAGTACTTC. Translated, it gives CASSSTTAGIGYEQYF. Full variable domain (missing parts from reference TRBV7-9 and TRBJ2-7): DTGVSQNPRHKITKRGQNVTFRCDPISEHNRLYWYRQTLGQGPEFLTYFQNEAQLEKSRLLSDRFSAERPKGSFSTLEIQRTEQGDSAMYLCASSSTTAGIGYEQYFGPGTRLTVT.

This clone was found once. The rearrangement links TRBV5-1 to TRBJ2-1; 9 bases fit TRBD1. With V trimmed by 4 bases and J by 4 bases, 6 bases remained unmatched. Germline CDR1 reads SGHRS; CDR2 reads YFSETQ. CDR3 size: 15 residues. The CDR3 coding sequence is TGCGCCAGCAGCCCGGGACAGGGTCTTTACAATGAGCAGTTCTTC. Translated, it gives CASSPGQGLYNEQFF.

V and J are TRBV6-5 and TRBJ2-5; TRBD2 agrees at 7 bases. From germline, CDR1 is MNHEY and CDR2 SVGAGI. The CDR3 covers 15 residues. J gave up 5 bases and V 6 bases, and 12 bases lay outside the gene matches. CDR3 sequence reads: CASRTTIQGGETQYF. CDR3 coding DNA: TGTGCCAGCAGGACTACAATTCAGGGAGGGGAGACCCAGTACTTC.

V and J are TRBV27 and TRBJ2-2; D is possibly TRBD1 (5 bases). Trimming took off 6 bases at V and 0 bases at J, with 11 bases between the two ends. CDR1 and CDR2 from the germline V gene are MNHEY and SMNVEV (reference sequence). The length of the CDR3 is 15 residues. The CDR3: CASRKTATNTGELFF. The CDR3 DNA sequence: TGTGCCAGCAGAAAGACAGCTACGAACACCGGGGAGCTGTTTTTT.

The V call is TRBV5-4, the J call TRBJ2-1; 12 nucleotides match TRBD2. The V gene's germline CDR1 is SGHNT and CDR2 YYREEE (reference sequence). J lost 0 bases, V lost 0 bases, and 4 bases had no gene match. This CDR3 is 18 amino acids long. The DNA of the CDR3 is TGTGCCAGCAGCTTGGGACTAGCGGGGGCTCTCTCCTACAATGAGCAGTTCTTC. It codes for CASSLGLAGALSYNEQFF.

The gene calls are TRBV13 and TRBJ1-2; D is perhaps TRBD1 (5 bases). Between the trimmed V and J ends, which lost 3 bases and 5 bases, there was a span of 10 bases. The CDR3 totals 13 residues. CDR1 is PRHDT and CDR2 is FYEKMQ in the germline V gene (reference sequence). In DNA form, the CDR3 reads TGTGCCAGCAGCTTCGGGACTGAATATGGCTACACCTTC. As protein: CASSFGTEYGYTF.

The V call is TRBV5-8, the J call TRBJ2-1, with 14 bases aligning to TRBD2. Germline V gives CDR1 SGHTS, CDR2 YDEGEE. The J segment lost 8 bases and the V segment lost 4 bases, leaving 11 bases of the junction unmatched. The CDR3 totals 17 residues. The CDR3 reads CASSIGWTSGGRYEQFF. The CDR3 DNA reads TGTGCCAGCAGCATTGGTTGGACTAGCGGGGGGCGGTATGAGCAGTTCTTC.

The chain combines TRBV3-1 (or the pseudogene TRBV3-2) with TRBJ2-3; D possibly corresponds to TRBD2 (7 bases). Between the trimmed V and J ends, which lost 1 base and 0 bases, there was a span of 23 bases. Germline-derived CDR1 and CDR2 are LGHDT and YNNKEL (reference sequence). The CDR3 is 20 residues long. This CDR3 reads CASSQVAGAARSSSTDTQYF. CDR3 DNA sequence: TGTGCCAGCAGCCAAGTTGCGGGGGCGGCGCGTTCCTCTAGCACAGATACGCAGTATTTT.

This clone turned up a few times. This chain's CDR3 is CASSSTNALAGGRNSYEQYV. The CDR3 DNA sequence: TGTGCCAGCAGCTCAACAAACGCGCTAGCGGGGGGGCGGAACTCCTACGAGCAGTACGTC. The chain couples TRBV6-6 to TRBJ2-7; 12 positions match TRBD2. The V gene's germline CDR1 is MNHNY and CDR2 SVGAGI (reference sequence). V was pared by 6 bases and J by 0 bases, with 18 bases of the junction left unmatched. This CDR3 region has 20 residues.